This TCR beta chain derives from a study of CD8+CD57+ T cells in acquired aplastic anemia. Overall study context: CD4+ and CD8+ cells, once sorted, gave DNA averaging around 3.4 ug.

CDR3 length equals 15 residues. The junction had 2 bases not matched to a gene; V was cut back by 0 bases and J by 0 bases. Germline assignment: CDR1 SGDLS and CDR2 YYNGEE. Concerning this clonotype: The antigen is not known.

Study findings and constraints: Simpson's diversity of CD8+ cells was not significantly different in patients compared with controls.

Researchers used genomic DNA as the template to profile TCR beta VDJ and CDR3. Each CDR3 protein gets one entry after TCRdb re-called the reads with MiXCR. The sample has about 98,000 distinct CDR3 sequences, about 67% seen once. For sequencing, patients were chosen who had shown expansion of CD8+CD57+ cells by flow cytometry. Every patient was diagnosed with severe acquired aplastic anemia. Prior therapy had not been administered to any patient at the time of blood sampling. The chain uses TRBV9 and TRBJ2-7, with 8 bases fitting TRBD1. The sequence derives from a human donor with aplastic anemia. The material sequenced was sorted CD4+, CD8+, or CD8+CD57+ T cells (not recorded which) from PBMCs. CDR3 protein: CASSVGQGASYEQYF. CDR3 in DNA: TGTGCCAGCAGCGTAGGGCAGGGGGCCTCCTACGAGCAGTACTTC.